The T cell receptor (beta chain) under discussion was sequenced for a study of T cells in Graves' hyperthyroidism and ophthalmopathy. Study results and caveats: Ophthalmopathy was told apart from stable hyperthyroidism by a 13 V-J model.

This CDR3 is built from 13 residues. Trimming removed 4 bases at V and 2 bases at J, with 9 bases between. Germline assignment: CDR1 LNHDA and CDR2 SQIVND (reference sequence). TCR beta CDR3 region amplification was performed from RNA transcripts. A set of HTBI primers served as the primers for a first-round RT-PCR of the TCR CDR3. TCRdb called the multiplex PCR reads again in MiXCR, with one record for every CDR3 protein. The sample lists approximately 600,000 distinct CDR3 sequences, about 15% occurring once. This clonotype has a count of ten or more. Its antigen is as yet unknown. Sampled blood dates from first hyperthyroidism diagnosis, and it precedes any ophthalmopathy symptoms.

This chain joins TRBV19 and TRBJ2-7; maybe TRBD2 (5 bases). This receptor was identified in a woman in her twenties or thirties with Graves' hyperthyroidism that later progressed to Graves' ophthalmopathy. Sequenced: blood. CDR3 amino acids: CASSTRGPYEQYF. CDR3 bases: TGTGCCAGTAGTACCCGAGGGCCCTACGAGCAGTACTTC. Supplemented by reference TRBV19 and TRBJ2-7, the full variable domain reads DGGITQSPKYLFRKEGQNVTLSCEQNLNHDAMYWYRQDPGQGLRLIYYSQIVNDFQKGDIAEGYSVSREKKESFPLTVTSAQKNPTAFYLCASSTRGPYEQYFGPGTRLTVT.